This T cell receptor beta chain comes out of a study of T-cell reconstitution after alpha-beta-depleted transplantation in children. In germline, CDR1 is DFQATT, CDR2 SNEGSKA (reference sequence). Trimming removed 3 bases from V and 3 bases from J, with 11 bases in between. CDR3 length: 14 residues. Preparation of the TCRbeta library was carried out with unique molecular identifiers. One entry per CDR3 protein results from TCRdb running MiXCR on the PCR reads. The sample shows about 610,000 distinct CDR3 sequences, about 10% of them seen only once. This TCR came from a human donor who donated a stem cell graft to a child with acute myeloid leukemia. The rearrangement uses TRBV20-1 and TRBJ2-2; the D gene is possibly TRBD1 (5 bases). Sequencing was performed on PBMCs from the stem cell graft donor, taken from the stem cell graft. CDR3 residues: CSARQGAYTGELFF. CDR3 DNA sequence: TGCAGTGCTAGGCAAGGGGCGTACACCGGGGAGCTGTTTTTT.